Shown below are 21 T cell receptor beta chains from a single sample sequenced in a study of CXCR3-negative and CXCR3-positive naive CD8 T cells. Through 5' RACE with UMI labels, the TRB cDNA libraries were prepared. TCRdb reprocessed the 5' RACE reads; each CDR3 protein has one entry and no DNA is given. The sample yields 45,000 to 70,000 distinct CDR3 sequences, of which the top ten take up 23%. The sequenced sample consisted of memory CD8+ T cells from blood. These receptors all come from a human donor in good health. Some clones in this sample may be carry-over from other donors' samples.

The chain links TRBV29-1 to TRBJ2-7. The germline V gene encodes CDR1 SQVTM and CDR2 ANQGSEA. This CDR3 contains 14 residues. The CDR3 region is CSVEGPTTSYEQYF.

This CDR3 is CASSGTLTGGNQPQHF. The chain couples TRBV7-9 to TRBJ1-5; the TRBD1 assignment by TCRdb is unverifiable without DNA. Germline V gene sequence: CDR1 SEHNR, CDR2 FQNEAQ (reference sequence). The CDR3 spans 16 residues. Together with reference TRBV7-9 and TRBJ1-5, the CDR3 gives the full variable domain: DTGVSQNPRHKITKRGQNVTFRCDPISEHNRLYWYRQTLGQGPEFLTYFQNEAQLEKSRLLSDRFSAERPKGSFSTLEIQRTEQGDSAMYLCASSGTLTGGNQPQHFGDGTRLSIL.

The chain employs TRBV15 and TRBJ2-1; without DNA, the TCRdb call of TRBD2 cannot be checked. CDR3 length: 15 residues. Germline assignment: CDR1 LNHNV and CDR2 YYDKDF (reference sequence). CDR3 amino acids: CATSRGWETGNEQFF.

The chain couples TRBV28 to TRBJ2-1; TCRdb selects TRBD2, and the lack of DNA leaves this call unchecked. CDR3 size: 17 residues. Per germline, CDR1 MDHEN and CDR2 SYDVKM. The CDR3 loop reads CASSRSSGGANLNEQFF.

This chain's CDR3 is CSARGSGSYEQYF. The genes are TRBV20-1 and TRBJ2-7; the TCRdb call, TRBD2, lacks DNA for checking. The germline CDR1 and CDR2 sequences are DFQATT and SNEGSKA (reference sequence). The CDR3 runs to 13 residues.

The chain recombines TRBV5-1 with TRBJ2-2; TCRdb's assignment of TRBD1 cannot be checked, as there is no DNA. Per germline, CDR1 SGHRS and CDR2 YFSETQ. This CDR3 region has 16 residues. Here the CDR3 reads CASSLDRGLGTGELFF.

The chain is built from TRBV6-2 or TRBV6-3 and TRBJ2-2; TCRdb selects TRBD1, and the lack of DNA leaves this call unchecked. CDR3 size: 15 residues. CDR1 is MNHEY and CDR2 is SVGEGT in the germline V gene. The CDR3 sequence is CASSYPGANTGELFF.

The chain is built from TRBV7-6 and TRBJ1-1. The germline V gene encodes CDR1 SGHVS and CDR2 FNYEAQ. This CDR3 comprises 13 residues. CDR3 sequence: CASSTLGPTEAFF. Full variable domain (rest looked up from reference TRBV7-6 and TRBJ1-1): GAGVSQSPRYKVTKRGQDVALRCDPISGHVSLYWYRQALGQGPEFLTYFNYEAQQDKSGLPNDRFSAERPEGSISTLTIQRTEQRDSAMYRCASSTLGPTEAFFGQGTRLTVV.

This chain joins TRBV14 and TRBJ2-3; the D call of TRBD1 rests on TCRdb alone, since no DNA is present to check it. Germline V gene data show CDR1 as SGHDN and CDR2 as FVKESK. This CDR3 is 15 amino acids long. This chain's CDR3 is CASSQETGGTDTQYF. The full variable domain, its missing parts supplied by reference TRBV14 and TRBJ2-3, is EAGVTQFPSHSVIEKGQTVTLRCDPISGHDNLYWYRRVMGKEIKFLLHFVKESKQDESGMPNNRFLAERTGGTYSTLKVQPAELEDSGVYFCASSQETGGTDTQYFGPGTRLTVL.

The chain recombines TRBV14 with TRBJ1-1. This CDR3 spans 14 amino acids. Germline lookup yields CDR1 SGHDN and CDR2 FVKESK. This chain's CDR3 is CASSQDLLGTEAFF.

This CDR3 reads CSAVELWGQTTDTQYF. The rearrangement joins TRBV29-1 to TRBJ2-3; TCRdb's D call, TRBD1, is unchecked because there is no DNA. This CDR3 is 16 amino acids long. CDR1 SQVTM and CDR2 ANQGSEA come from the germline V gene.

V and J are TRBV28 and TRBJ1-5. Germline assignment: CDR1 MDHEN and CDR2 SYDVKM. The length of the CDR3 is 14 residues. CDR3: CASSWRGRNQPQHF.

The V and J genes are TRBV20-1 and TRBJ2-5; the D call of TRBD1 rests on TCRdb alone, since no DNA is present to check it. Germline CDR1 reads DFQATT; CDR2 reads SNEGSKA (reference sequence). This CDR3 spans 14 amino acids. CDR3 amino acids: CSARDGGRGETQYF.

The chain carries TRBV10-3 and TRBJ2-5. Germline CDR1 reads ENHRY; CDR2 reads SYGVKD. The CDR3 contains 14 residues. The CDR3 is CAISELGGQETQYF.

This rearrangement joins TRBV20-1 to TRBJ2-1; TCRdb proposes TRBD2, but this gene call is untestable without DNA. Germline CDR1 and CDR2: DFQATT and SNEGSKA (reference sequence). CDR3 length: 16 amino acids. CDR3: CSAPRPLAGAFDEQFF.

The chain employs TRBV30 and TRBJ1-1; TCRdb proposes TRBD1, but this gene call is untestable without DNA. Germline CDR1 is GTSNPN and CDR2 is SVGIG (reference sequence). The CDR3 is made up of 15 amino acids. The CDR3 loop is CAWNHRGRGNTEAFF.

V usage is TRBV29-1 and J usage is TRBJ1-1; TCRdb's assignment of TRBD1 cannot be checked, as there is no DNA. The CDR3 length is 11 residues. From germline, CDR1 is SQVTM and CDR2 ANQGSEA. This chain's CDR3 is CSVIQGAEAFF.

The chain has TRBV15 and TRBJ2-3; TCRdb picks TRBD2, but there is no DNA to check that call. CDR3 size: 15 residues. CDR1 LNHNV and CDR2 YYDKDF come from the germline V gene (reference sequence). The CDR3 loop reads CATSRKREAADTQYF. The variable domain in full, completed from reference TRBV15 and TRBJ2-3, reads DAMVIQNPRYQVTQFGKPVTLSCSQTLNHNVMYWYQQKSSQAPKLLFHYYDKDFNNEADTPDNFQSRRPNTSFCFLDIRSPGLGDTAMYLCATSRKREAADTQYFGPGTRLTVL.

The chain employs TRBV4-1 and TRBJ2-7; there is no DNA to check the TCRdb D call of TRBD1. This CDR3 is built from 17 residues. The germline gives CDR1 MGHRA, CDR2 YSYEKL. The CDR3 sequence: CASSQEGQTTYSYEQYF.

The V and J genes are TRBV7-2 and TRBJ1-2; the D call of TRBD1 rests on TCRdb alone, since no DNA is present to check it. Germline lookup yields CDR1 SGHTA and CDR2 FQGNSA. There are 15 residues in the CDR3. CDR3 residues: CASSLRLDSNYGYTF. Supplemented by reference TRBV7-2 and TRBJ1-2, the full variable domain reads GAGVSQSPSNKVTEKGKDVELRCDPISGHTALYWYRQSLGQGLEFLIYFQGNSAPDKSGLPSDRFSAERTGGSVSTLTIQRTQQEDSAVYLCASSLRLDSNYGYTFGSGTRLTVV.

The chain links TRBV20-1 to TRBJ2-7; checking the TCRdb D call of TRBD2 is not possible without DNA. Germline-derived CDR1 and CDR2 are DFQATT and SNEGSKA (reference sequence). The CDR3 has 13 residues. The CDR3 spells CSARREASYEQYF.